The entry that follows covers one T cell receptor beta chain sequence. Its antigen is not known. The CDR3 contains 13 residues. Germline V gene sequence: CDR1 PRHDT, CDR2 FYEKMQ (reference sequence). The V and J ends lost 5 bases and 1 base respectively, with 8 bases between them. It was CD45RO-negative cells, positively selected for CCR7, that made up naive CD8 cells, with terminally differentiated effector memory CD45RA+ cells excluded. The record originates from a study of shared clonotypes between healthy human individuals. Study at large: CD8 memory received one plate per donor, CD8 naive two, CD4 memory three and CD4 naive three. Study outcomes and limitations: Some naive CD4 clonotypes, roughly 4.5%, turned up in common across a few donors.

TCRdb keeps only in-frame clones here, not all; method: immunoSEQ multiplex PCR. Found here are around 2,000,000 clones, approximately 94% of them singletons; the top ten hold about 1.1%. The TCR sequence derives from a man younger than 35 in good health. Sequenced material: naive CD8+ T cells sorted from blood. The chain has TRBV13 and TRBJ1-2, with D uncertain. The CDR3 nucleotides are TGTGCCAGCAGCGTACAACGTAACTATGGCTACACCTTC. Amino acid sequence: CASSVQRNYGYTF.